The 25 T cell receptor beta chains reported below all come from one sample, sequenced in a study of blood T cell repertoires in COVID-19. Assay used: immunoSEQ multiplex PCR; TCRdb lists only in-frame clones, some missing. The table records approximately 170,000 clones, more than 85% of them present only once. What was sequenced was peripheral blood. These receptors all come from a woman of 80 years or more in a cohort sampled during active or convalescent COVID-19.

The V gene is TRBV5-4, the J gene TRBJ2-5; TRBD2 might be the D (5 bases). CDR3 length: 13 residues. V was cut by 5 bases and J by 2 bases, with 10 bases left in between. Germline CDR1 SGHNT, CDR2 YYREEE (reference sequence). The CDR3 loop is CASSSGLQETQYF. CDR3 coding DNA: TGTGCCAGCAGTTCGGGGTTACAAGAGACCCAGTACTTC.

The genes are TRBV21-1 and TRBJ1-1; TRBD1 reflects the table's D call only, with no check against the DNA. TRBV21-1 is given as a pseudogene. This CDR3 is 18 amino acids long. CDR3 nucleotides: TGTGCCAGCAGCAAAAGGCGGTCAGGGGATTTTTTGAACACTGAAGCTTTCTTT. As protein: CASSKRRSGDFLNTEAFF.

The V and J genes are TRBV10-1 and TRBJ1-1, with a weak D call TRBD1 (5 bases). The germline V and J ends were trimmed by 4 bases and 5 bases, with 29 bases remaining between them. CDR3 size: 19 residues. Per the germline V gene, CDR1 is WNHNN and CDR2 is SYGVQD (reference sequence). The CDR3 region is CASSVIGPGGEGSGTEAFF. The CDR3 coding sequence is TGCGCCAGCAGTGTAATCGGCCCGGGGGGAGAGGGATCGGGGACTGAAGCTTTCTTT.

The chain recombines TRBV11-3 with TRBJ2-1, with 9 bases fitting TRBD2. Losses at the gene ends were 5 bases for V and 5 bases for J; bases not matched to a gene: 4. The CDR3 totals 14 residues. CDR1 and CDR2 (germline): SGHNT, YENEEA. In DNA form, the CDR3 reads TGTGCCAGCAGCGCGACTAGCGGCCACAATGAGCAGTTCTTC. It codes for CASSATSGHNEQFF.

V is TRBV5-4 and J is TRBJ1-4, with D perhaps TRBD1 (6 bases). The CDR3 is 15 residues long. V lost 4 bases, J lost 2 bases, and 12 bases lay in between. Germline CDR1 reads SGHNT; CDR2 reads YYREEE (reference sequence). CDR3 region: CASSANRVTNEKLFF. As DNA, the CDR3 is TGTGCCAGCAGCGCAAACAGGGTGACTAATGAAAAACTGTTTTTT.

This sequence joins TRBV5-1 and TRBJ1-4, with D maybe TRBD1 (6 bases). The CDR3 length is 15 residues. The germline CDR1 and CDR2 sequences are SGHRS and YFSETQ. Trimming took 0 bases from V and 5 from J, leaving 11 bases between them. As DNA, the CDR3 is TGCGCCAGCAGCTTGGCCGGCACAGGGAATGAAAAACTGTTTTTT. Encoded protein: CASSLAGTGNEKLFF.

The chain is built from TRBV10-2 and TRBJ1-5; 8 nucleotides agree with TRBD1. There are 19 residues in the CDR3. From germline, CDR1 is WSHSY and CDR2 SAAADI. V was pared by 5 bases and J by 0 bases, with 15 bases of the junction left unmatched. The CDR3, as DNA: TGCGCCAGCAGTTTCGGGGGGAGGACAGGGACATATAGCAATCAGCCCCAGCATTTT. This gives the protein CASSFGGRTGTYSNQPQHF.

V and J are TRBV5-1 and TRBJ2-1, with TRBD1 matching 9 bases. Germline V lookup: CDR1 SGHRS, CDR2 YFSETQ. With V trimmed by 4 bases and J by 5 bases, 4 bases remained unmatched. CDR3 size: 14 residues. CDR3 residues: CASSQWTGDNEQFF. Here the CDR3 DNA reads TGCGCCAGCAGCCAATGGACAGGGGACAATGAGCAGTTCTTC.

This clone was seen just once. The chain joins TRBV3-1 (or the pseudogene TRBV3-2) to TRBJ2-7; no reliable D call. CDR3 length: 13 amino acids. The V end lost 4 bases, the J end lost 2 bases, and 9 bases lay between the germline ends. CDR1 is LGHDT, CDR2 YNNKEL, per germline (reference sequence). The CDR3 is CASSPDSTYEQYF. DNA for the CDR3: TGTGCCAGCAGCCCGGATAGCACCTACGAGCAGTACTTC.

The chain recombines TRBV29-1 with TRBJ2-4; 7 bases are shared with TRBD1. Germline V CDR1 and CDR2: SQVTM, ANQGSEA. V dropped 6 bases and J dropped 5; count of bases not matched to a gene: 7. The CDR3 is made up of 13 amino acids. In DNA form, the CDR3 reads TGCAGCGTCACGCCCGGGACAGAAAACATTCAGTACTTC. Protein: CSVTPGTENIQYF.

This chain links TRBV10-3 with TRBJ2-1; 10 nucleotides match TRBD1. The CDR3 sequence is 13 residues long. The V gene's germline CDR1 is ENHRY and CDR2 SYGVKD. The V gene end was trimmed by 6 bases and the J gene end by 7 bases; junction bases not matched to a gene: 3. CDR3 nucleotide sequence: TGTGCCATCAGCGGGACAGGGGAAAATGAGCAGTTCTTC. It translates to CAISGTGENEQFF.

The chain employs TRBV6-5 and TRBJ2-5, with 8 bases identical to TRBD1. The junction had 10 bases not matched to a gene; V was cut back by 2 bases and J by 5 bases. CDR3 length: 16 residues. CDR1 MNHEY and CDR2 SVGAGI come from the germline V gene. The CDR3 reads CASSYPQGAPSETQYF. CDR3 coding DNA: TGTGCCAGCAGTTACCCCCAGGGGGCCCCATCGGAGACCCAGTACTTC.

V is TRBV5-5 and J is TRBJ1-4, with D unresolved. The ends were cut back, 0 bases at V and 0 bases at J, with 9 bases in the middle. CDR3 length: 16 residues. Germline values: CDR1 SGHKS, CDR2 YYEKEE (reference sequence). The CDR3 loop is CASSLGPRTTNEKLFF. CDR3 bases: TGTGCCAGCAGCTTGGGGCCTAGAACAACTAATGAAAAACTGTTTTTT.

This clone came up a few times. The chain joins TRBV18 to TRBJ1-4; TRBD1 matches at 7 bases. The CDR3 contains 15 residues. The germline gives CDR1 KGHSH, CDR2 LQKENI. Trimming took 3 bases from V and 3 from J; bases not matched to a gene: 4. The chain's CDR3 is CASSPMTGPNEKLFF. In DNA form, the CDR3 reads TGTGCCAGCTCACCCATGACAGGGCCTAATGAAAAACTGTTTTTT. Combining the CDR3 with reference TRBV18 and TRBJ1-4 gives the whole variable domain NAGVMQNPRHLVRRRGQEARLRCSPMKGHSHVYWYRQLPEEGLKFMVYLQKENIIDESGMPKERFSAEFPKEGPSILRIQQVVRGDSAAYFCASSPMTGPNEKLFFGSGTQLSVL.

Only one count was recorded for this clone. The chain links TRBV5-4 to TRBJ1-3; a weak D match, TRBD1 (6 bases). The CDR3 spans 15 residues. Trimming removed 4 bases from V and 0 bases from J, with 11 bases in between. The germline gives CDR1 SGHNT, CDR2 YYREEE (reference sequence). This CDR3 reads CASSPDSFSGNTIYF. In DNA form, the CDR3 reads TGTGCCAGCAGCCCGGACAGCTTCTCTGGAAACACCATATATTTT.

The CDR3 spells CASSPPDSGGYYGYTF. CDR3 bases: TGTGCCAGCTCACCACCGGACAGTGGTGGGTACTATGGCTACACCTTC. This chain joins TRBV18 and TRBJ1-2; D is perhaps TRBD1 (6 bases). Trimming removed 0 bases from V and 3 bases from J, with 14 bases in between. Germline loops: CDR1 KGHSH, CDR2 LQKENI. The CDR3 runs 16 residues.

In this sample, this clone turned up once. The chain employs TRBV19 and TRBJ1-5, with a tentative D call TRBD1 (6 bases). This CDR3 has 13 residues. Germline-derived CDR1 and CDR2 are LNHDA and SQIVND (reference sequence). V was trimmed by 6 bases and J by 6 bases, leaving 12 bases between them. DNA for the CDR3: TGTGCCAGTAGCCAGGGGCTCCGTCAGCCCCAGCATTTT. Its translation: CASSQGLRQPQHF.

This chain's CDR3 is CASRNSQGNYQPQHF. As DNA, the CDR3 is TGTGCCAGCAGAAATTCACAGGGTAATTATCAGCCCCAGCATTTT. The chain carries TRBV28 and TRBJ1-5; D may be TRBD1 (6 bases). The V end was cut by 6 bases, the J end by 5 bases, with 17 bases between. Germline assignment: CDR1 MDHEN and CDR2 SYDVKM. The CDR3 spans 15 residues.

This sequence joins TRBV7-2 and TRBJ2-1, with D possibly matching TRBD2 (5 bases). V gave up 1 base and J gave up 7 bases, with 8 bases separating them. Per germline, CDR1 SGHTA and CDR2 FQGNSA. This CDR3 is 13 amino acids long. As DNA, the CDR3 is TGTGCCAGCAGCTTAGGGGGAGCTAATGAGCAGTTCTTC. Its protein is CASSLGGANEQFF.

This clone was observed once. The chain links TRBV5-1 to TRBJ2-7, with 11 positions matching TRBD2. The J segment lost 0 bases and the V segment lost 5 bases, leaving 7 bases of the junction unmatched. In germline, CDR1 is SGHRS, CDR2 YFSETQ. This CDR3 region has 16 residues. CDR3 DNA: TGCGCCAGCAGTCCTAGCGGGGGGTCGAGCTCCTACGAGCAGTACTTC. Its protein is CASSPSGGSSSYEQYF.

The rearrangement links TRBV15 to TRBJ1-2; 8 bases are a match to TRBD1. The trim removed 5 bases at V and 4 bases at J, leaving 9 bases unmatched. Germline-derived CDR1 and CDR2 are LNHNV and YYDKDF (reference sequence). This CDR3 comprises 15 residues. CDR3 coding DNA: TGTGCCACCAGCCCTCAGGGGGCGGTTGGCTATGGCTACACCTTC. This translates into CATSPQGAVGYGYTF. The whole variable domain, remainder taken from reference TRBV15 and TRBJ1-2, is DAMVIQNPRYQVTQFGKPVTLSCSQTLNHNVMYWYQQKSSQAPKLLFHYYDKDFNNEADTPDNFQSRRPNTSFCFLDIRSPGLGDTAMYLCATSPQGAVGYGYTFGSGTRLTVV.

The chain couples TRBV27 to TRBJ1-1; 9 nucleotides line up with TRBD1. V shed 2 bases and J 5 bases; nucleotides not matched to a gene: 9. Looked up from germline, CDR1 is MNHEY and CDR2 is SMNVEV (reference sequence). The CDR3 runs to 16 residues. The CDR3 region is CASSLLGQGRGTEAFF. The CDR3 DNA reads TGTGCCAGCAGTTTACTGGGACAGGGTCGCGGGACTGAAGCTTTCTTT.

In its sample, this clone was seen once. The J gene is TRBJ1-5, the V gene TRBV9; 7 nucleotides align to TRBD1. Trimming took 2 bases from V and 1 from J; bases not matched to a gene: 3. The CDR3 is 15 residues long. The germline V gene has CDR1 SGDLS and CDR2 YYNGEE. This chain's CDR3 is CASSVTGSSNQPQHF. The CDR3 DNA sequence: TGTGCCAGCAGCGTGACAGGGTCGAGCAATCAGCCCCAGCATTTT. Drawing the rest from reference TRBV9 and TRBJ1-5, the complete variable domain is DSGVTQTPKHLITATGQRVTLRCSPRSGDLSVYWYQQSLDQGLQFLIQYYNGEERAKGNILERFSAQQFPDLHSELNLSSLELGDSALYFCASSVTGSSNQPQHFGDGTRLSIL.

DNA for the CDR3: TGTGCCAGCAGCTTGAGCGGGGGATACGAGCAGTACTTC. It yields the protein CASSLSGGYEQYF. V usage is TRBV7-2 and J usage is TRBJ2-7, with 8 positions matching TRBD2. Germline CDR1 SGHTA, CDR2 FQGNSA. This CDR3 has 13 amino acids. J was trimmed by 4 bases and V by 3 bases; bases with no gene match: 2.

The chain combines TRBV2 with TRBJ1-1; D is undetermined. V dropped 6 bases and J dropped 3 bases, with 5 bases sitting between them. The CDR3 covers 11 residues. CDR1 is SNHLY and CDR2 is FYNNEI in the germline V gene. The CDR3 bases are TGTGCCAGCAGCCCAGACACTGAAGCTTTCTTT. Translation gives CASSPDTEAFF.